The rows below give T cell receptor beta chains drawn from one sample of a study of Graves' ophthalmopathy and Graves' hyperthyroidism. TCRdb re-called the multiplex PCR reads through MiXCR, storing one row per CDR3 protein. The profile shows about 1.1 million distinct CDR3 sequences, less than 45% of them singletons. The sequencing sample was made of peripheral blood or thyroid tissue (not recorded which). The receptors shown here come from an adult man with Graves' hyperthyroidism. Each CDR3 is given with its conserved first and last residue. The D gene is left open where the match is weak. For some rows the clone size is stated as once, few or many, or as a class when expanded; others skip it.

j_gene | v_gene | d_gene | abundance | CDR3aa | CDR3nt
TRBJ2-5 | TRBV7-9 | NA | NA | CASSRNREGGGETQYF | TGTGCCAGCAGCAGAAACAGGGAGGGCGGCGGGGAGACCCAGTACTTC
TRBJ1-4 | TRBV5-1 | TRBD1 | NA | CASNRGGFGGDEKLFF | TGCGCCAGTAACAGGGGAGGATTCGGTGGTGATGAAAAACTGTTTTTT
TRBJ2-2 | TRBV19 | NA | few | CASRGPLGVSGELFF | TGTGCCAGCAGAGGTCCCCTTGGTGTTTCCGGGGAGCTGTTTTTT
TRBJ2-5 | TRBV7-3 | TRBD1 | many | CASSHDRVATQYF | TGTGCCAGCAGCCATGACAGGGTCGCGACCCAGTACTTC
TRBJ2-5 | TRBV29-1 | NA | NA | CSVGGTRQETQYF | TGCAGCGTTGGGGGGACCCGCCAAGAGACCCAGTACTTC
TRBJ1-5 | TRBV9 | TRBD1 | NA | CASSVGSKTGLETQHF | TGTGCCAGCAGCGTAGGATCCAAGACAGGGCTTGAGACCCAGCATTTT
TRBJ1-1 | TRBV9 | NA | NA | CASSESPGQFDTEAFF | TGTGCCAGCAGCGAAAGCCCCGGACAGTTTGACACTGAAGCTTTCTTT
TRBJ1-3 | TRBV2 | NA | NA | CASLPTRSGNTIYF | TGTGCCAGCCTCCCAACCAGATCTGGAAACACCATATATTTT
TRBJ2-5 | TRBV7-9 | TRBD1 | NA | CASSQASPGQGHQETQYF | TGTGCCAGCAGCCAAGCGTCGCCGGGACAGGGCCACCAAGAGACCCAGTACTTC
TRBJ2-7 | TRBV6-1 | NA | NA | CASQGVTYEQYF | TGTGCCAGCCAAGGGGTCACCTACGAGCAGTACTTC
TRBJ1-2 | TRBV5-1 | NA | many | CASSDTGINYGYTF | TGCGCCAGCAGCGATACAGGGATTAACTATGGCTACACCTTC
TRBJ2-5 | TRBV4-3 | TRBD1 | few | CASSPRYRGETQYF | TGCGCCAGCAGCCCGAGATACAGGGGTGAGACCCAGTACTTC
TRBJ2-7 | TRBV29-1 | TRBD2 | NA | CSVDVGTSGRDSYEQYF | TGCAGCGTTGACGTTGGGACTAGCGGGAGGGACTCCTACGAGCAGTACTTC
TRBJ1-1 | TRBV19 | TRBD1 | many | CASSRGQPLVAFF | TGTGCCAGTAGTCGGGGACAGCCTTTGGTGGCTTTCTTT
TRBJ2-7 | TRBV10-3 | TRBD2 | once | CASTEHGFGAGEQYF | TGTGCCAGCACCGAGCACGGTTTTGGAGCGGGAGAGCAGTACTTC
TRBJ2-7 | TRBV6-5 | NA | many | CASMGQGEFEQYF | TGTGCCAGCATGGGGCAGGGAGAATTCGAGCAGTACTTC
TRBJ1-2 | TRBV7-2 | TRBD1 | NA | CASSASGQTGYTF | TGTGCCAGCAGCGCTTCGGGACAGACGGGCTACACCTTC
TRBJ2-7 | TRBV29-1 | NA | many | CSVEAGSPRTYEQYF | TGCAGCGTTGAAGCAGGGTCCCCGCGAACCTACGAGCAGTACTTC
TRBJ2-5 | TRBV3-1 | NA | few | CASSQEGVEETQYF | TGTGCCAGCAGCCAAGAAGGTGTTGAAGAGACCCAGTACTTC
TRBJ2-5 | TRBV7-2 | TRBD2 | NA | CASSPGSGGEETQYF | TGTGCCAGCAGCCCAGGATCCGGGGGGGAAGAGACCCAGTACTTC
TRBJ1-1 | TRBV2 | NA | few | CASSEARRDTEAFF | TGTGCCAGCAGTGAAGCAAGGAGGGACACTGAAGCTTTCTTT
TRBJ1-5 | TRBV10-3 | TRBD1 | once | CASSLQGHDQPQHF | TGTGCCAGCAGTTTACAGGGGCACGATCAGCCCCAGCATTTT
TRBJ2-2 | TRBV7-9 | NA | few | CASSLPGNPRTGELFF | TGTGCCAGCAGCTTACCCGGGAACCCCAGGACCGGGGAGCTGTTTTTT